This T cell receptor (beta chain) was found in a study of T cell responses to AZD1222 COVID-19 vaccine. The study's findings and limits: Regions 160-218 and 743-854 dominated among vaccine-associated CD4 TCRs spanning spike.

Data came from immunoSEQ multiplex PCR; TCRdb stores just in-frame clones and leaves some out. The sample records around 91,000 clones, more than 85% being singletons. Looked up from germline, CDR1 is LNHNV and CDR2 is YYDKDF (reference sequence). Trimming took 4 bases from V and 1 from J; bases not matched to a gene: 7. The CDR3 runs to 18 residues. In regard to this clone: What it binds is unknown.

This chain uses TRBV15 with TRBJ2-2; 12 bases line up with TRBD2. This sequence originates from an adult who received the AZD1222 COVID-19 vaccine. This specimen was peripheral blood, taken 28 days after the second AZD1222 dose. The CDR3 nucleotides are TGTGCCACCAGCAAGACTAGCGGGGGTCGTCAGAACACCGGGGAGCTGTTTTTT. Translation: CATSKTSGGRQNTGELFF. Full variable domain (missing parts from reference TRBV15 and TRBJ2-2): DAMVIQNPRYQVTQFGKPVTLSCSQTLNHNVMYWYQQKSSQAPKLLFHYYDKDFNNEADTPDNFQSRRPNTSFCFLDIRSPGLGDTAMYLCATSKTSGGRQNTGELFFGEGSRLTVL.